Listed below are T cell receptor beta chains from one sample, sequenced in a study of blood T cell repertoires in COVID-19. Clones were sequenced by immunoSEQ multiplex PCR, and TCRdb holds only the in-frame ones, with some missing. The data show around 300,000 clones, 70% to 90% seen once. The sequencing sample was made of peripheral blood. The source of these receptors is a woman in her seventies with COVID-19, enrolled during active disease. CDR3s include the opening cysteine and the closing phenylalanine or tryptophan. The D gene is left open where the match is weak. Some rows mark clone size as missing; the rest say once, few, many or name a class of expanded clone.

>NA|TRBD1|TRBJ2-7|TRBV28
CASSGTGNEQYF
TGTGCCAGCTCCGGGACAGGGAACGAGCAGTACTTC
>NA|NA|TRBJ2-7|TRBV9
CASSVAISSYEQYF
TGTGCCAGCAGCGTAGCTATTTCCTCCTACGAGCAGTACTTC
>NA|TRBD1|TRBJ1-6|TRBV30
CACHNLDRAVGSPLHF
TGTGCCTGTCACAACCTGGACAGGGCAGTAGGTTCACCCCTCCACTTT
>once|TRBD1|TRBJ1-2|TRBV2
CASSAGGYGYTF
TGTGCCAGCAGTGCAGGGGGCTATGGCTACACCTTC
>NA|NA|TRBJ1-5|TRBV30
CAWSSQGSQPQHF
TGTGCCTGGAGTTCGCAGGGTAGTCAGCCCCAGCATTTT
>NA|NA|TRBJ2-5|TRBV21-1
CASSKAGLAGPQETQYF
TGTGCCAGCAGCAAAGCAGGACTAGCGGGTCCCCAAGAGACCCAGTACTTC
>NA|TRBD1|TRBJ1-2|TRBV3-1/TRBV3-2
CASSQDQGAAYGYTF
TGTGCCAGCAGCCAAGACCAGGGGGCCGCCTATGGCTACACCTTC
>NA|NA|TRBJ2-7|TRBV30
CACDRNYEQYF
TGTGCCTGTGACAGGAACTACGAGCAGTACTTC
>NA|NA|TRBJ1-2|TRBV19
CASRKQGGYYGYTF
TGTGCCAGTAGAAAACAGGGTGGTTACTATGGCTACACCTTC
>NA|TRBD1|TRBJ2-7|TRBV24-1
CATSDNRGSSYEQYF
TGTGCCACCAGTGATAACAGGGGAAGCTCCTACGAGCAGTACTTC
>NA|TRBD2|TRBJ2-7|TRBV6-2/TRBV6-3
CASSYPTSSMEQYF
TGTGCCAGCAGTTACCCGACTAGCTCTATGGAGCAGTACTTC
>once|TRBD2|TRBJ2-7|TRBV3-1/TRBV3-2
CASSQDPQGLAGGYEQYF
TGTGCCAGCAGCCAAGATCCCCAAGGACTAGCGGGGGGCTACGAGCAGTACTTC
>NA|TRBD2|TRBJ2-1|TRBV2
CASSVAGGFYNEQFF
TGTGCCAGCAGTGTTGCGGGGGGGTTTTACAATGAGCAGTTCTTC
>few|NA|TRBJ1-5|TRBV6-2/TRBV6-3
CASSYFQGPNQPQHF
TGTGCCAGCAGTTACTTCCAGGGTCCAAATCAGCCCCAGCATTTT
>once|NA|TRBJ2-5|TRBV5-1
CASSTRSSEETQYF
TGCGCCAGCAGCACCCGGTCCTCTGAAGAGACCCAGTACTTC
>NA|NA|TRBJ2-2|TRBV6-6
CASAPYGAPVGGELFF
TGTGCCAGCGCCCCCTATGGAGCACCAGTCGGCGGGGAGCTGTTTTTT
>NA|TRBD2|TRBJ2-7|TRBV19
CASSFGLAGGSSYEQYF
TGTGCCAGTAGTTTTGGACTAGCGGGTGGAAGCTCCTACGAGCAGTACTTC
>once|NA|TRBJ1-6|TRBV18
CASSPLPDSGSPLHF
TGTGCCAGCTCACCACTTCCCGACTCAGGGTCACCCCTCCACTTT
>NA|TRBD1|TRBJ1-5|TRBV10-3
CAISESGDRDGNQPQHF
TGTGCCATCAGTGAGTCTGGGGACAGGGACGGCAATCAGCCCCAGCATTTT
>NA|TRBD2|TRBJ2-7|TRBV5-6
CASRLAGADEQYF
TGTGCCAGCAGACTAGCGGGGGCCGACGAGCAGTACTTC
>NA|TRBD2|TRBJ2-3|TRBV5-1
CASSLVAGDLTDTQYF
TGCGCCAGCAGCTTGGTAGCGGGGGACCTCACAGATACGCAGTATTTT
>NA|NA|TRBJ2-3|TRBV24-1
CATSDSLTGTDTQYF
TGTGCCACCAGTGATTCCCTGACTGGCACAGATACGCAGTATTTT
>NA|TRBD1|TRBJ2-2|TRBV29-1
CSVEVGRGHFGELFF
TGCAGCGTTGAAGTCGGCAGGGGGCATTTCGGGGAGCTGTTTTTT
>NA|TRBD2|TRBJ2-3|TRBV4-2
CASSQEEAGGTDTQYF
TGTGCCAGCAGCCAAGAGGAAGCGGGGGGCACAGATACGCAGTATTTT
>NA|TRBD2|TRBJ2-3|TRBV5-1
CASSLRLAGDTDTQYF
TGCGCCAGCAGCTTGCGTCTAGCGGGGGACACAGATACGCAGTATTTT
>NA|NA|TRBJ1-2|TRBV12-3/TRBV12-4
CASTRQPNYGYTF
TGTGCCAGCACCAGACAGCCTAACTATGGCTACACCTTC
>NA|NA|TRBJ1-1|TRBV28
CASSFGRASVF
TGTGCCAGCAGTTTCGGCAGGGCCAGTGTCTTT
>NA|NA|TRBJ1-5|TRBV10-1
CASRIGQPQHF
TGCGCCAGCAGAATCGGTCAGCCCCAGCATTTT
>NA|NA|TRBJ2-7|TRBV7-9
CASSRFVNEQYF
TGTGCCAGCAGCCGGTTTGTGAACGAGCAGTACTTC
>NA|NA|TRBJ2-1|TRBV18
CASSPTGLPYNEQFF
TGTGCCAGCTCACCAACTGGGCTCCCCTACAATGAGCAGTTCTTC
>few|TRBD2|TRBJ2-1|TRBV5-1
CASSSATSGGYNEQFF
TGCGCCAGCAGCTCCGCAACTAGCGGGGGTTACAATGAGCAGTTCTTC
>NA|TRBD1|TRBJ1-2|TRBV28
CASSSPDRGYGYTF
TGTGCCAGCAGTTCTCCGGACAGGGGCTACGGCTACACCTTC
>NA|NA|TRBJ1-1|TRBV6-2/TRBV6-3
CASSISVTEAFF
TGTGCCAGCAGCATTAGTGTAACTGAAGCTTTCTTT
>NA|TRBD1|TRBJ1-2|TRBV5-1
CASSRGDRELDYGYTF
TGCGCCAGCAGCCGGGGGGACAGGGAACTGGACTATGGCTACACCTTC
>NA|NA|TRBJ2-7|TRBV15
CATSRTVGLSYEQYF
TGTGCCACCAGCAGGACAGTGGGCCTCTCCTACGAGCAGTACTTC
>NA|NA|TRBJ2-7|TRBV18
CASSLQGPYEQYF
TGTGCCAGCTCACTACAGGGCCCCTACGAGCAGTACTTC
>NA|TRBD1|TRBJ1-1|TRBV7-2
CASSGTGQGRTEAFF
TGTGCCAGCAGCGGGACGGGACAGGGCCGAACTGAAGCTTTCTTT
>NA|NA|TRBJ2-1|TRBV21-1
CASSQQGADEQFF
TGTGCCAGCAGCCAGCAGGGGGCTGATGAGCAGTTCTTC
>NA|NA|TRBJ1-6|TRBV4-2
CASSQDLWTDNSPLHF
TGTGCCAGCAGCCAAGATCTGTGGACAGACAATTCACCCCTCCACTTT
>NA|NA|TRBJ1-1|TRBV2
CASSDGGPEAFF
TGTGCCAGCAGTGACGGGGGACCTGAAGCTTTCTTT
>NA|TRBD1|TRBJ1-2|TRBV28
CASGGQGAGGYTF
TGTGCCAGCGGAGGACAGGGGGCTGGCGGCTACACCTTC
>NA|NA|TRBJ1-2|TRBV2
CASGGTGDF
TGTGCCAGCGGTGGGACGGGGGACTTC
>few|NA|TRBJ1-2|TRBV27
CASTGRGYGYTF
TGTGCCAGCACCGGAAGGGGTTATGGCTACACCTTC
>NA|NA|TRBJ2-3|TRBV24-1
CATSDLLSSGADTQYF
TGTGCCACCAGTGATTTGCTGTCCTCAGGGGCAGATACGCAGTATTTT
>few|NA|TRBJ2-3|TRBV29-1
CSVEVGAITQYF
TGCAGCGTTGAGGTGGGAGCTATTACGCAGTATTTT
>NA|TRBD1|TRBJ1-4|TRBV9
CASSVGGQGANEKLFF
TGTGCCAGCAGCGTAGGGGGACAGGGGGCGAATGAAAAACTGTTTTTT
>few|NA|TRBJ1-2|TRBV2
CASSGINYGYTF
TGTGCCAGCTCGGGTATTAACTATGGCTACACCTTC
>NA|TRBD1|TRBJ2-5|TRBV5-1
CASSAGTGQETQYF
TGCGCCAGCAGCGCCGGGACAGGCCAAGAGACCCAGTACTTC
>NA|NA|TRBJ1-1|TRBV28
CASSLPTEAFF
TGTGCCAGCAGTTTACCGACTGAAGCTTTCTTT
>NA|TRBD1|TRBJ1-6|TRBV3-1/TRBV3-2
CASSQEQGGYSPLHF
TGTGCCAGCAGCCAAGAACAGGGGGGCTATTCACCCCTCCACTTT
>NA|TRBD1|TRBJ2-7|TRBV18
CASSRDRDEQYF
TGTGCCAGCTCACGGGACAGGGACGAGCAGTACTTC